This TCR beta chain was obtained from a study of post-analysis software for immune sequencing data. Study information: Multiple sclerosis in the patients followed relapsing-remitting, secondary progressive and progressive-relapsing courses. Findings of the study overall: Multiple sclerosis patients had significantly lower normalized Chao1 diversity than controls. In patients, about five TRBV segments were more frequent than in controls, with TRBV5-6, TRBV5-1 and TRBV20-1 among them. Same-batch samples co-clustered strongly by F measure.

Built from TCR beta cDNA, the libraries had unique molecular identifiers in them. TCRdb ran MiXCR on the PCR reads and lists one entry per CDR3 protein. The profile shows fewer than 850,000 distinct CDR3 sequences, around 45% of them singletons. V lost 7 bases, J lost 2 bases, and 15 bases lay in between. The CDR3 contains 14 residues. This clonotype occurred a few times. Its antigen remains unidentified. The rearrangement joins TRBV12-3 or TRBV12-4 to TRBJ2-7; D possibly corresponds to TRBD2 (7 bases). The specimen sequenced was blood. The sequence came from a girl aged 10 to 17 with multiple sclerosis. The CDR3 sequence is CASNRRGGTYEQYF. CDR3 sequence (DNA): TGTGCCAGCAACCGTAGGGGGGGAACCTACGAGCAGTACTTC.